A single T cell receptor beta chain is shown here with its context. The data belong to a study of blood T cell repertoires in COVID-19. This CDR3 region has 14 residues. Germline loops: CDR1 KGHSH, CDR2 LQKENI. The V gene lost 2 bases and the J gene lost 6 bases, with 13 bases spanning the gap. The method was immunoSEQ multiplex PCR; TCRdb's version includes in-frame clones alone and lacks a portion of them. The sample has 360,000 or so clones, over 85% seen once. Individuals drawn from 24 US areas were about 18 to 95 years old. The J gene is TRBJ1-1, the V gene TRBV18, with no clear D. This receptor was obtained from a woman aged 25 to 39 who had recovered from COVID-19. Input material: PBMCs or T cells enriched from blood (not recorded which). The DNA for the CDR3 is TGTGCCAGCTCACCAACTCCCACAGCAGCTGAAGCTTTCTTT. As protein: CASSPTPTAAEAFF. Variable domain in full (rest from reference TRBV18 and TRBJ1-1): NAGVMQNPRHLVRRRGQEARLRCSPMKGHSHVYWYRQLPEEGLKFMVYLQKENIIDESGMPKERFSAEFPKEGPSILRIQQVVRGDSAAYFCASSPTPTAAEAFFGQGTRLTVV.